This TCR beta chain originates from a study of CD8 T cells in ankylosing spondylitis. TCRdb used MiXCR to reprocess the 5' RACE reads, holding one entry per CDR3 protein. The table lists a few hundred thousand distinct CDR3 sequences, less than 9.5% of them singletons. Germline-derived CDR1 and CDR2 are SGHTA and FQGTGA. Trimming removed 2 bases at V and 9 bases at J, with 17 bases between. There are 15 residues in the CDR3. Whole-study findings and limits: There was a TCR beta motif, made of fewer than 10 highly homologous variants, that appeared characteristic of ankylosing spondylitis blood.

This clonotype was recorded a few times. The antigen is undetermined. Sequenced sample: blood, either unsorted or a sorted T cell fraction (not recorded which). The chain links TRBV7-3 to TRBJ2-1, with D perhaps matching TRBD1 or TRBD2 (6 bases each). The sequence was obtained from a male donor with ankylosing spondylitis. The CDR3 here is CASSLGPGAQGEQFF. CDR3 DNA: TGTGCCAGCAGCTTAGGCCCGGGGGCGCAGGGTGAGCAGTTCTTC.